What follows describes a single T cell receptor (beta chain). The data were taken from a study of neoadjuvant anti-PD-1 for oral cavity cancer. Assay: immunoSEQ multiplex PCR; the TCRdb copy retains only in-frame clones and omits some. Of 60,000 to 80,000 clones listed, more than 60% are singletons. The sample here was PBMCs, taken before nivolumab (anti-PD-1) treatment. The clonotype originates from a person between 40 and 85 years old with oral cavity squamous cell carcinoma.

The CDR3 reads CASSLGNRAGQPQHF. The CDR3 DNA is TGTGCCAGCAGCTTGGGAAACAGGGCCGGCCAGCCCCAGCATTTT. This chain joins TRBV7-2 and TRBJ1-5, with D possibly being TRBD1 (6 bases). The CDR3 runs to 15 residues. V was shortened by 3 bases and J by 7 bases, with 16 bases between the two germline ends. The germline V gene encodes CDR1 SGHTA and CDR2 FQGNSA.